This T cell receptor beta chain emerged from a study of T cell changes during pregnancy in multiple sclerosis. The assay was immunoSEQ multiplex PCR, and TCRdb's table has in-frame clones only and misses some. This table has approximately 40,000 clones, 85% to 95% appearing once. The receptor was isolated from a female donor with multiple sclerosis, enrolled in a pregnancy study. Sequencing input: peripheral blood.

The CDR3: CASSLAPAGGTEAFF. In nucleotides, the CDR3 is TGTGCCAGCAGCTTAGCGCCGGCGGGGGGCACTGAAGCTTTCTTT. The V gene is TRBV7-9, the J gene TRBJ1-1, with D possibly TRBD1 on 5 matching bases. V lost 0 bases and J 4 bases, leaving 12 bases between the germline ends. Germline V lookup: CDR1 SEHNR, CDR2 FQNEAQ (reference sequence). The CDR3 extends over 15 amino acids.